Below, 4 T cell receptor beta chains from the same sample are listed, as sequenced in a study of T cells after yellow fever vaccination. MiXCR, applied by TCRdb to the 5' RACE reads, yields one record per CDR3 protein. Among hundreds of thousands of distinct CDR3 sequences listed, roughly 12% were seen once. Specimen: PBMCs, collected on the day of the yellow fever booster vaccination. The receptors were sampled from a man aged 25 to 40 who received the YFV17D yellow fever vaccine.

This chain connects TRBV7-2 to TRBJ2-2; possibly TRBD2 for D (6 bases). V dropped 2 bases and J dropped 0 bases, with 10 bases sitting between them. Germline V gene sequence: CDR1 SGHTA, CDR2 FQGNSA. CDR3 length: 16 amino acids. CDR3 amino acids: CASSLMTRTNTGELFF. The CDR3 coding sequence is TGTGCCAGCAGCTTAATGACTAGAACGAACACCGGGGAGCTGTTTTTT.

This clonotype has ten or more counts. The genes are TRBV5-1 and TRBJ2-1; D unresolved. CDR1 is SGHRS, CDR2 YFSETQ, per germline. V gave up 2 bases and J gave up 8 bases, with 14 bases separating them. The CDR3 length is 14 residues. In nucleotides, the CDR3 is TGCGCCAGCAGCTTTACCCCTCCGACGGATGAGCAGTTCTTC. Its protein product is CASSFTPPTDEQFF.

The gene calls are TRBV27 and TRBJ1-1; D call uncertain. Germline-derived CDR1 and CDR2 are MNHEY and SMNVEV (reference sequence). V was clipped by 2 bases and J by 0 bases, with 10 bases between them. The CDR3 covers 15 residues. In nucleotides, the CDR3 is TGTGCCAGCAGTTTAGAGGGTCCGATGAACACTGAAGCTTTCTTT. As protein: CASSLEGPMNTEAFF.

This clonotype showed up just a few times. The gene calls are TRBV12-3 or TRBV12-4 and TRBJ1-1; D is unresolved. V was clipped by 3 bases and J by 2 bases, with 10 bases between them. This CDR3 is 14 amino acids long. The CDR3 DNA is TGTGCCAGCAGTTTCCCACTCGACAACACTGAAGCTTTCTTT. Protein product: CASSFPLDNTEAFF.